This entry describes one T cell receptor beta chain. This clonotype occurred a few times. Its target antigen remains unknown. No qualities accompany the bases; no much larger clone lies one base away. The library was obtained by RT-PCR. The run used an Illumina HiSeq 2500. TCRdb reworked the public reads: Q25 trimming with fastp, MiXCR clone assembly, productive beta chains retained. CDR3 protein sequences are deduplicated, and each keeps its most common genes and DNA. This sample gives more than 550,000 distinct CDR3 sequences in total; approximately 10% of them show up just once. The top ten clones comprise roughly 9.6% of the sample. This entry belongs to a study of response to subunit inactivated influenza vaccine (dated by TCRdb to the late 2010s). Background on the whole study: Deep quantitative T cell receptor repertoire profiling was used in the study to track responses to a trivalent subunit inactivated influenza vaccine. Results and caveats for the whole study, not just this receptor: The authors proposed that each seasonal influenza vaccination may bring in only a limited number of new T cells.

Trimming removed 2 bases from V and 6 bases from J; the gene matches leave 6 bases unexplained. Looking up the germline V gene yields CDR1 KGHSH and CDR2 LQKENI. The CDR3 measures 15 amino acids from cysteine to phenylalanine. Only the CDR3 part of the read is kept: 45 bases, read in frame from the first base. The same data also went into a second study, on T cells expressing NK-cell markers. The second study also describes: The TCR beta cDNA libraries were made using 5'RACE template switching, a step that added both a universal primer site and unique molecular identifiers. Three sorted T-cell subsets (CD3+CD56+NKG2C+, CD3+CD56+NKG2C- and CD3+CD56-NKG2C+) from eight donors had their TCR beta-chain repertoires profiled. Among the eight sequenced donors, seven were HCMV-seropositive and one was HCMV-seronegative. To restrict sorting to alphabetaTCR-expressing T cells, an anti-gammadeltaTCR antibody was added in several experiments. In a handful of donors, the dominant CD3+CD56+NKG2C+ clonotypes were found to rank among the top 10 CD8+ clonotypes and to make up about 1.0-7.0% of CD8+ T cells. Those dominant clonotypes were again the most abundant among CD3+CD56-NKG2C+ cells in a handful of donors, at about 25-60.1%. Whether the expanded NKG2C-expressing T cell clones were specific for HCMV antigens remained unclear. Randomly selected healthy volunteers, three men and five women, were used as the eight sequenced donors. To determine HCMV serostatus, a commercial ELISA kit was used to detect HCMV-specific IgG in serum. Ficoll density gradient centrifugation was used to isolate peripheral blood mononuclear cells from blood. For over 5 donors, bulk peripheral blood T-cell repertoires were additionally sequenced from unsorted PBMC. cDNA synthesis was primed from the TCR beta constant segment and was followed by two successive PCR amplification steps. Libraries were sequenced as 2 x 150 bp reads on Illumina HiSeq 2000/2500, MiSeq or NextSeq. MIGEC was used to demultiplex reads and group the reads by UMI, and MiTCR was used to assemble and quantify clonotypes. To remove erroneous sequences, TCR cDNA sequences were retained only when supported by two or more reads. The tcR package was used for downstream repertoire analysis, and clonotypes were matched between fractions using CDR3 nucleotide sequence together with V segment. VDJmatch was used to annotate antigen specificity against VDJdb, with one amino acid substitution in CDR3 permitted.

The sequencing used PBMCs from blood, collected on the day of vaccination. The sequence is built from TRBV18 and TRBJ1-5; 8 central nucleotides agree with TRBD1. The TCR originated in a man between 50 and 59 years old who received an inactivated influenza vaccine. Donor details come from another sample of the same person, matched by shared clones. CDR3 sequence: CASSPGQGAGQPQHF. The DNA sequence follows: TGTGCCAGCTCACCAGGGCAGGGGGCTGGTCAGCCCCAGCATTTT.